The 31 T cell receptor beta chains below all came from one sample that was sequenced in a study of T cell responses to AZD1222 COVID-19 vaccine. Assay used: immunoSEQ multiplex PCR; TCRdb lists only in-frame clones, some missing. The table has some 140,000 clones, around 90% seen once; the top ten hold over 1.5%. The sample consisted of peripheral blood, taken on day 0 of AZD1222 vaccination. These receptors were taken from an adult in good health.

As for this clone: At one boundary the junction diverges from the germline segment, which might be a read error. The chain uses TRBV19 and TRBJ1-1, with D uncertain. The germline V gene encodes CDR1 LNHDA and CDR2 SQIVND (reference sequence). The CDR3 is made up of 14 amino acids. This CDR3 is CASTTRYMNNEAFF. CDR3 in DNA: TGTGCCAGTACCACGAGGTATATGAACAATGAAGCTTTCTTT.

The rearrangement uses TRBV7-9 and TRBJ1-3; 10 bases are a match to TRBD1. Germline assignment: CDR1 SEHNR and CDR2 FQNEAQ (reference sequence). J was trimmed by 10 bases and V by 6 bases; bases with no gene match: 9. This CDR3 is 14 amino acids long. CDR3 sequence (DNA): TGTGCCAGCAGTTCACCGGACAGGGGGGAAACCATATATTTT. It is translated as CASSSPDRGETIYF.

V and J are TRBV10-3 and TRBJ2-7, with D uncertain. The CDR3 extends over 13 amino acids. Trimming shortened V by 8 bases and J by 3 bases, and 14 bases separated the two germline ends. Per the germline V gene, CDR1 is ENHRY and CDR2 is SYGVKD. Here the CDR3 reads CAILENTNYEQYF. CDR3 bases: TGTGCCATCTTGGAGAACACGAACTACGAGCAGTACTTC.

Note on this clone: This same CDR3 is encoded by further DNA sequences in the sample. This sequence joins TRBV11-3 and TRBJ1-1; no definite D call. This CDR3 has 12 amino acids. CDR1 and CDR2 (germline): SGHNT, YENEEA. V was cut by 4 bases and J by 1 base, with 4 bases left in between. CDR3 bases: TGTGCCAGCAGCTCTCGGAACACTGAAGCTTTCTTT. Translated, it gives CASSSRNTEAFF.

The chain joins TRBV19 to TRBJ1-2; D may be TRBD1 (5 bases). Germline V CDR1 and CDR2: LNHDA, SQIVND (reference sequence). The V end lost 4 bases, the J end lost 6 bases, and 15 bases lay between the germline ends. This CDR3 comprises 14 residues. The CDR3: CASSTARGRDGYTF. For the CDR3, the DNA is TGTGCCAGTAGTACTGCCCGGGGCCGGGATGGCTACACCTTC.

This rearrangement joins TRBV6-1 to TRBJ1-6; 9 nucleotides match TRBD1. Germline CDR1 reads MNHNS; CDR2 reads SASEGT. Trimming at V came to 2 bases and at J to 9 bases, leaving 14 bases not matched to a gene. The CDR3 is made up of 18 amino acids. This chain's CDR3 is CASSENGQGLVLSSPLHF. DNA of the CDR3: TGTGCCAGCAGTGAAAATGGACAGGGGCTTGTTTTATCTTCACCCCTCCACTTT.

V usage is TRBV27 and J usage is TRBJ1-3; no firm D call. The germline V and J ends were trimmed by 2 bases and 4 bases, with 3 bases remaining between them. CDR3 length: 12 amino acids. In germline, CDR1 is MNHEY, CDR2 SMNVEV (reference sequence). CDR3 sequence reads: CASSLPGNTIYF. CDR3 in DNA: TGTGCCAGCAGTTTACCCGGAAACACCATATATTTT.

The V call is TRBV16, the J call TRBJ1-2; D is perhaps TRBD1 (5 bases). V lost 0 bases, J lost 4 bases, and 15 bases lay in between. Germline CDR1 KGHSY, CDR2 FQNENV. The CDR3 length is 16 residues. CDR3 amino acids: CASSQSSRGGFYGYTF. The CDR3 DNA sequence: TGTGCCAGCAGCCAATCCTCTAGGGGAGGATTCTATGGCTACACCTTC.

This chain links TRBV6-5 with TRBJ2-2; 11 bases are shared with TRBD2. This CDR3 spans 14 amino acids. Germline assignment: CDR1 MNHEY and CDR2 SVGAGI. J lost 6 bases, V lost 10 bases, and 7 bases had no gene match. CDR3 in DNA: TGTGCCACCGGTCTAGCGGGAGGCCCCGGGGAGCTGTTTTTT. It codes for CATGLAGGPGELFF.

The chain has TRBV15 and TRBJ1-1, with a weak D call TRBD1 (6 bases). Germline V gene lookup returns CDR1 LNHNV and CDR2 YYDKDF (reference sequence). Deletions cut 8 bases from V and 0 bases from J, with 16 bases between. CDR3 length: 15 residues. CDR3 residues: CATSPGRTVNTEAFF. CDR3 nucleotides: TGTGCCACCTCACCCGGGCGGACAGTGAACACTGAAGCTTTCTTT.

The chain couples TRBV27 to TRBJ1-3; D is possibly TRBD1 (5 bases). V was clipped by 3 bases and J by 3 bases, with 12 bases between them. CDR1 and CDR2 from the germline V gene are MNHEY and SMNVEV (reference sequence). The CDR3 is 15 amino acids. CDR3: CASSLAGSIGNTIYF. DNA of the CDR3: TGTGCCAGCAGTTTGGCAGGGAGTATTGGAAACACCATATATTTT.

The genes are TRBV30 and TRBJ2-1; possibly TRBD2 for D (5 bases). The CDR3 has 18 amino acids. Trimming pared 3 bases from V and 1 base from J, leaving 22 bases between. Germline loops: CDR1 GTSNPN, CDR2 SVGIG (reference sequence). The CDR3 sequence is CAWRRGPRADPSYNEQFF. CDR3 nucleotide sequence: TGTGCCTGGAGGCGTGGACCCAGAGCGGACCCTTCCTACAATGAGCAGTTCTTC.

CDR3 sequence (DNA): TGTGCCAGCAGTTTCCATGGACGGGACTACACCTTC. It translates to CASSFHGRDYTF. The chain joins TRBV27 to TRBJ1-2, with unresolved D. Per germline, CDR1 MNHEY and CDR2 SMNVEV (reference sequence). The V end lost 3 bases, the J end lost 10 bases, and 12 bases lay between the germline ends. This CDR3 has 12 residues.

The CDR3 sequence: CASSFRRTSGRSSYNEQFF. The DNA of the CDR3 is TGTGCCAGCAGTTTCCGTAGGACTAGCGGGCGTAGCTCCTACAATGAGCAGTTCTTC. The V and J genes are TRBV28 and TRBJ2-1, with 11 bases that match TRBD2. The junction had 10 bases not matched to a gene; V was cut back by 3 bases and J by 0 bases. This CDR3 has 19 amino acids. Germline lookup yields CDR1 MDHEN and CDR2 SYDVKM.

The V and J genes are TRBV27 and TRBJ1-5, with TRBD1 as a possible D gene (5 bases). The V end lost 7 bases, the J end lost 2 bases, and 12 bases lay between the germline ends. From germline, CDR1 is MNHEY and CDR2 SMNVEV (reference sequence). The CDR3 is 14 amino acids. CDR3 sequence: CASMGRDGNQPQHF. Here the CDR3 DNA reads TGTGCCAGCATGGGTCGGGACGGCAATCAGCCCCAGCATTTT.

The gene calls are TRBV4-2 and TRBJ1-5, with D hard to call. CDR1 and CDR2 (germline): LGHNA, YNFKEQ. V lost 0 bases and J 0 bases, leaving 9 bases between the germline ends. This CDR3 is built from 16 residues. CDR3 loop: CASSQDGRNSNQPQHF. The CDR3 coding sequence is TGTGCCAGCAGCCAAGACGGCAGGAATAGCAATCAGCCCCAGCATTTT.

The rearrangement joins TRBV19 to TRBJ1-4, with D possibly being TRBD1 (6 bases). V dropped 9 bases and J dropped 7 bases, with 18 bases sitting between them. CDR1 is LNHDA, CDR2 SQIVND, per germline (reference sequence). This CDR3 is built from 14 residues. CDR3 nucleotides: TGTGCCAGCCGCGGGGGGCCCCTCGGTGAAAAACTGTTTTTT. Protein sequence: CASRGGPLGEKLFF.

The chain has TRBV28 and TRBJ2-7, with unresolved D. Per germline, CDR1 MDHEN and CDR2 SYDVKM. This CDR3 is built from 13 residues. Trimming took off 5 bases at V and 5 bases at J, with 13 bases between the two ends. CDR3 protein: CASSEERFDEQYF. The CDR3 region has the DNA TGTGCCAGCAGTGAAGAGAGGTTCGACGAGCAGTACTTC.

The chain combines TRBV5-1 with TRBJ2-2, with D possibly called TRBD1 or TRBD2 (6 bases each). V lost 1 base, J lost 3 bases, and 10 bases lay in between. CDR1 SGHRS and CDR2 YFSETQ come from the germline V gene. The CDR3 length is 15 residues. This CDR3 reads CASSLPGGYTGELFF. The CDR3 DNA follows: TGCGCCAGCAGCTTGCCCGGGGGCTACACCGGGGAGCTGTTTTTT.

This rearrangement joins TRBV11-2 to TRBJ1-5, with D unresolved. Trimming took 0 bases from V and 4 from J, leaving 10 bases between them. Germline V lookup: CDR1 SGHAT, CDR2 FQNNGV. The CDR3 runs to 15 residues. The CDR3 sequence is CASSLDRGVNQPQHF. CDR3 coding DNA: TGTGCCAGCAGCTTAGATCGGGGAGTGAATCAGCCCCAGCATTTT. The variable domain in full, with the rest retrieved from reference TRBV11-2 and TRBJ1-5, is EAGVAQSPRYKIIEKRQSVAFWCNPISGHATLYWYQQILGQGPKLLIQFQNNGVVDDSQLPKDRFSAERLKGVDSTLKIQPAKLEDSAVYLCASSLDRGVNQPQHFGDGTRLSIL.

This clone was counted between two and nine times. The rearrangement joins TRBV29-1 to TRBJ1-2; 9 bases fit TRBD1. The CDR3 spans 13 residues. CDR1 and CDR2 (germline): SQVTM, ANQGSEA. V lost 0 bases and J lost 8; bases outside the gene matches: 4. The CDR3 DNA follows: TGCAGCGTTGAAGATGGGACAGGGAAGGGCTACACCTTC. This sequence encodes CSVEDGTGKGYTF.

A note on this clone: One junction end disagrees with the germline gene, perhaps due to a read error. The V and J genes are TRBV18 and TRBJ1-1; D gene ambiguous. The CDR3 extends over 14 amino acids. Germline-derived CDR1 and CDR2 are KGHSH and LQKENI. In DNA, the CDR3 is TGTGCCAGCTTACCAATGGGCATGAACACTGAAGCTTTCTTT. It is translated as CASLPMGMNTEAFF.

The rearrangement uses TRBV7-9 and TRBJ2-5; perhaps TRBD1 as D (5 bases). Trimming pared 3 bases from V and 4 bases from J, leaving 15 bases between. There are 15 residues in the CDR3. The germline gives CDR1 SEHNR, CDR2 FQNEAQ (reference sequence). The CDR3 loop is CASSLTKGRAETQYF. In nucleotides, the CDR3 is TGTGCCAGCAGCTTGACCAAGGGCAGGGCAGAGACCCAGTACTTC.

The chain employs TRBV15 and TRBJ1-5; 8 nucleotides align to TRBD1. V shed 2 bases and J 4 bases; nucleotides not matched to a gene: 1. CDR1 and CDR2 from the germline V gene are LNHNV and YYDKDF (reference sequence). The length of the CDR3 is 14 residues. The CDR3 is CATSRTGGNQPQHF. DNA for the CDR3: TGTGCCACCAGCAGAACAGGGGGTAATCAGCCCCAGCATTTT.

There are a few counts of this clone. The same CDR3 is also encoded by other DNA sequences in this sample. The J gene is TRBJ1-6, the V gene TRBV3-1 (or the pseudogene TRBV3-2), with D uncertain. The CDR3 covers 16 residues. CDR1 and CDR2 (germline): LGHDT, YNNKEL (reference sequence). V was shortened by 0 bases and J by 1 base, with 7 bases between the two germline ends. The CDR3 nucleotides read TGTGCCAGCAGCCAAGAACGGGTGTCCTATAATTCACCCCTCCACTTT. Its translation is CASSQERVSYNSPLHF.

The chain employs TRBV28 and TRBJ1-3; D remains ambiguous. V was shortened by 5 bases and J by 0 bases, with 11 bases between the two germline ends. The CDR3 is made up of 15 amino acids. The germline V gene has CDR1 MDHEN and CDR2 SYDVKM. CDR3 region: CASSAIAGSGNTIYF. Here the CDR3 DNA reads TGTGCCAGCAGTGCTATAGCAGGCTCTGGAAACACCATATATTTT.

The rearrangement links TRBV7-2 to TRBJ2-3; D is unresolved. Trimming cost V 5 bases and J 6 bases, with 18 bases left between them. The germline CDR1 and CDR2 sequences are SGHTA and FQGNSA. The CDR3 totals 15 residues. In DNA form, the CDR3 reads TGTGCCAGCAGCCCCTCCCTCGGTCCCCAGGATACGCAGTATTTT. Residues: CASSPSLGPQDTQYF.

The chain carries TRBV25-1 and TRBJ1-2; a possible D gene is TRBD1 (6 bases). The CDR3 totals 16 residues. Trimming shortened V by 4 bases and J by 0 bases, and 15 bases separated the two germline ends. CDR1 MGHDK and CDR2 SYGVNS come from the germline V gene. The CDR3 region has the DNA TGTGCCAGCAGTGGTTTTCCGGACAGAGCTAACTATGGCTACACCTTC. Translation: CASSGFPDRANYGYTF.

The CDR3 reads CATSPPGPSSYNSPLHF. The CDR3 nucleotides read TGTGCCACCAGCCCACCCGGGCCCAGCTCCTATAATTCACCCCTCCACTTT. The rearrangement links TRBV15 to TRBJ1-6; D gene uncertain. Germline CDR1 and CDR2: LNHNV and YYDKDF (reference sequence). This CDR3 is 17 amino acids long. V was shortened by 5 bases and J by 0 bases, with 14 bases between the two germline ends.

The chain is built from TRBV10-2 and TRBJ1-2, with 8 bases lining up with TRBD1. CDR3 length equals 17 residues. Germline CDR1 reads WSHSY; CDR2 reads SAAADI. J was trimmed by 8 bases and V by 0 bases; bases with no gene match: 14. In DNA form, the CDR3 reads TGCGCCAGCAGTGAGTCGGGACAGGCCAGAGTAGGGCAGGGCTACACCTTC. Translated: CASSESGQARVGQGYTF.

V usage is TRBV6-5 and J usage is TRBJ1-2; unclear D gene. Germline lookup yields CDR1 MNHEY and CDR2 SVGAGI. This CDR3 has 15 amino acids. V lost 0 bases, J lost 7 bases, and 15 bases lay in between. In DNA form, the CDR3 reads TGTGCCAGCAGTTACTCGTCGGAACCGACGAGTGGCTACACCTTC. Its protein is CASSYSSEPTSGYTF.